This T cell receptor (beta chain) originates from a study of CD4 T cells in relation to SARS-CoV-2 and coronaviruses. Study-wide context: After roughly 11 days of antigen culture, PBMC TCR beta CDR3s were sequenced.

Unexposed donor CD4+ T cells date from about 2011-2018, before the COVID-19 pandemic. After about 10 days of culture, CD4+ T cells were isolated. Profiled with immunoSEQ multiplex PCR; TCRdb holds only in-frame clones, not every one. The repertoire holds about 20,000 clones, with 66% as singletons. Worth noting for this clone: Its matching antigen is unknown.

V trimming: 2 bases; J trimming: 10 bases; junction bases outside the gene matches: 13. CDR3 size: 15 residues. The germline V gene encodes CDR1 GTSNPN and CDR2 SVGIG (reference sequence). Material for sequencing was CD4+ T cells from PBMCs, cultured in vitro. The chain links TRBV30 to TRBJ2-3; TRBD2 aligns across 9 bases. This TCR was recovered from a human donor in good health. In nucleotides, the CDR3 is TGTGCCTGGAGTCTATATAGCGGGAGCACTTTACCGCAGTATTTT. Encoded protein: CAWSLYSGSTLPQYF.